Following are 9 T cell receptor beta chains from one sample sequenced in a study of shared clonotypes between healthy human individuals (TCRdb year 2020). Library preparation employed the immunoSEQ multiplex PCR assay. TCRdb holds this immuneACCESS table with in-frame rearrangements only. Some clones are missing; in checked studies, unresolved V genes explain under half, and the rest has no known cause. Here the sample has 1.5 million to 2.5 million clones; approximately 94% occur a single time. The top ten clonotypes cover approximately 1.2% of the sample. For the CD8 naive samples, CD45RO-negative cells were positively selected for CCR7, yielding a CD45RA+CCR7+ population from which TemRA cells were excluded. Material: naive CD8+ T cells sorted from blood. The cell subset or site label for this specimen denotes: CD45RA+CCR7+. Every receptor here comes from a young man in good health.

The chain has TRBV10-2 and TRBJ1-4; tentatively, D is TRBD1 (6 bases). The length of the CDR3 is 16 residues. The V end was cut by 0 bases, the J end by 7 bases, with 15 bases between. Germline loops: CDR1 WSHSY, CDR2 SAAADI. CDR3 DNA sequence: TGCGCCAGCAGTGAGTCAGGGGGGCGATCCTTTGAAAAACTGTTTTTT. This encodes CASSESGGRSFEKLFF.

The chain links TRBV2 to TRBJ2-5; D not resolved. V lost 6 bases to trimming and J lost 3 bases, with 14 bases between them. In germline, CDR1 is SNHLY, CDR2 FYNNEI. There are 14 residues in the CDR3. The DNA for the CDR3 is TGTGCCAGCAGCTTCAGACACCTCGAAGAGACCCAGTACTTC. It specifies CASSFRHLEETQYF.

The rearrangement joins TRBV27 to TRBJ2-1; perhaps D is TRBD1 or TRBD2 (5 bases each). With 2 bases removed from V and 9 bases from J, the gap between germline ends came to 14 bases. The germline gives CDR1 MNHEY, CDR2 SMNVEV (reference sequence). The CDR3 totals 14 residues. The CDR3 is CASSLRLAGSEQFF. CDR3 in DNA: TGTGCCAGCAGTTTAAGGCTAGCAGGGAGTGAGCAGTTCTTC.

The chain employs TRBV7-9 and TRBJ2-1; 7 positions match TRBD2. CDR1 SEHNR and CDR2 FQNEAQ come from the germline V gene (reference sequence). V dropped 1 base and J dropped 0; count of bases not matched to a gene: 3. The CDR3 runs 16 residues. The CDR3 loop reads CASSLVGGGSYNEQFF. CDR3 nucleotides: TGTGCCAGCAGCTTAGTCGGCGGGGGCTCCTACAATGAGCAGTTCTTC.

The chain combines TRBV4-3 with TRBJ2-7; possibly TRBD1 or TRBD2 for D (5 bases each). CDR1 is LGHNA and CDR2 is YSLEER in the germline V gene. CDR3 length equals 15 residues. V was cut by 0 bases and J by 6 bases, with 15 bases left in between. CDR3 protein: CASSQDRDPQSEQYF. Written as DNA, the CDR3 is TGCGCCAGCAGCCAAGACCGGGACCCCCAGAGCGAGCAGTACTTC.

A note on this clone: Other DNA sequences in this sample translate to the same CDR3. V is TRBV7-8 and J is TRBJ1-5; 8 bases align to TRBD1. V lost 5 bases, J lost 7 bases, and 7 bases stayed unmatched. The CDR3 runs 14 residues. Germline CDR1 reads SGHVS; CDR2 reads FQNEAQ. CDR3 nucleotides: TGTGCCAGCAGCCCCGGACAGGGAGGCCAGCCCCAGCATTTT. Protein sequence: CASSPGQGGQPQHF.

The chain combines TRBV5-4 with TRBJ2-2, with D uncertain. Trimming left V 0 bases short and J 4 bases short, with 4 bases between. The germline V gene has CDR1 SGHNT and CDR2 YYREEE (reference sequence). The CDR3 runs 13 residues. CDR3 protein: CASSLVSTGELFF. CDR3 sequence (DNA): TGTGCCAGCAGCTTGGTTAGCACCGGGGAGCTGTTTTTT.

The chain employs TRBV6-1 and TRBJ2-7, with 8 bases fitting TRBD2. This CDR3 contains 15 residues. V dropped 1 base and J dropped 4; count of bases not matched to a gene: 6. CDR1 and CDR2 (germline): MNHNS, SASEGT. The CDR3: CASSEDRTSWYEQYF. The CDR3 DNA reads TGTGCCAGCAGTGAAGATCGGACTAGCTGGTACGAGCAGTACTTC.

The rearrangement links TRBV7-2 to TRBJ2-1; 11 bases line up with TRBD1. Trimming cost V 5 bases and J 5 bases; bases outside gene matches: 5. This CDR3 comprises 15 residues. Germline V gene sequence: CDR1 SGHTA, CDR2 FQGNSA. CDR3 in amino acids: CASSPGQGANNEQFF. The CDR3 DNA is TGTGCCAGCAGCCCCGGACAGGGGGCGAACAATGAGCAGTTCTTC. The whole variable domain, remainder taken from reference TRBV7-2 and TRBJ2-1, is GAGVSQSPSNKVTEKGKDVELRCDPISGHTALYWYRQSLGQGLEFLIYFQGNSAPDKSGLPSDRFSAERTGGSVSTLTIQRTQQEDSAVYLCASSPGQGANNEQFFGPGTRLTVL.